A selection of T cell receptor beta chains follows, all from one sample in a study of regulatory T cells in long-lasting Graves disease. TCRdb reprocessed the multiplex PCR reads via MiXCR and lists one record per CDR3 protein. Among roughly 420,000 distinct CDR3 sequences, about 15% were seen once, and the ten largest hold more than 15%. These data were likewise used in another study, on T cells in Graves' hyperthyroidism and ophthalmopathy.

The sequencing here drew on peripheral blood mononuclear cells (PBMCs), taken at new diagnosis, from a patient treated with antithyroid drugs. Receptor source: a woman in her forties or fifties with Graves disease. Each CDR3 is given with its conserved first and last residue. The order of the fields is J gene, clone size, V gene, D gene, CDR3 DNA, CDR3 protein. A D gene is named only where the DNA matches it firmly. A clone size is listed for some rows: how often the clone was seen (once, few, many), or a class if it is expanded.

>TRBJ2-7|many|TRBV19|-
TGTGCCAGTAGGTCTTGCCCACAGGGATCCTACGAGCAGTACTTC
CASRSCPQGSYEQYF
>TRBJ2-7|many|TRBV28|-
TGTGCCAGCAGTGGAGGACACCACTACGAGCAGTACTTC
CASSGGHHYEQYF
>TRBJ2-7|many|TRBV6-2/TRBV6-3|TRBD2
TGTGCCAGCAGTCCCCAACTAGCGGGTATCTCCTACGAGCAGTACTTC
CASSPQLAGISYEQYF
>TRBJ1-1|many|TRBV7-9|-
TGTGCCAGCAGCTTAATGTTCTCAGGGGAGAACACTGAAGCTTTCTTT
CASSLMFSGENTEAFF
>TRBJ1-5|many|TRBV27|-
TGTGCCAGCAGACCCCGGTCGGCGGGGTATTCAGGTCAGCCCCAGCATTTT
CASRPRSAGYSGQPQHF
>TRBJ1-5|many|TRBV20-1|-
TGCAGTGCTAGAGATAGTATGCAGGGGCTTCAGCCCCAGCATTTT
CSARDSMQGLQPQHF
>TRBJ2-3|-|TRBV20-1|TRBD2
TGCAGTGCTTCCGGCGGGAGGGCCACAGATACGCAGTATTTT
CSASGGRATDTQYF
>TRBJ2-2|-|TRBV9|TRBD1
TGTGCCAGCAGCGTGGACAGGGGGGGCACCCGGGAGCTGTTTTTT
CASSVDRGGTRELFF
>TRBJ1-2|-|TRBV4-2|-
TGTGCCGCTCGGATGAACTATGGCTACACCTTC
CAARMNYGYTF
>TRBJ2-1|-|TRBV18|-
TGTGCCAGCTCACCAGGCAATGGGAGACACGAGCAGTTCTTC
CASSPGNGRHEQFF
>TRBJ2-1|many|TRBV5-1|-
TGCGCCAGCAGCCCGGGGGCGGCGGGAGTTTACAATGAGCAGTTCTTC
CASSPGAAGVYNEQFF
>TRBJ2-1|many|TRBV18|TRBD2
TGTGCCAGCTCACCACCGAAAGCGGGAGGTTACGATGAGCAGTTCTTC
CASSPPKAGGYDEQFF
>TRBJ1-1|-|TRBV7-2|TRBD1
TGTGCCAGCAGCCCCCAAGGACAGGGAAACACTGAAGCTTTCTTT
CASSPQGQGNTEAFF
>TRBJ2-1|many|TRBV7-8|-
TGTGCCAGCAGCCGGAGTGTTATCAATGAGCAGTTCTTC
CASSRSVINEQFF
>TRBJ2-1|-|TRBV18|TRBD2
TGTGCCACCTCACCCGTGGGGACTAGCTCTGATGAGCAGTTCTTC
CATSPVGTSSDEQFF
>TRBJ2-7|-|TRBV20-1|-
TGCAGTGCTAGAGCCCCAGACAGACTCAAAAGATCCTACGAGCAGTACTTC
CSARAPDRLKRSYEQYF